This passage covers 9 T cell receptor beta chains from one sample sequenced in a study of T cells after yellow fever vaccination (dated by TCRdb to between 2019 and 2020). The treatment or condition label, read with the paper, signifies: live attenuated yellow fever vaccine strain. The protocol used for the library was 5' RACE. TCRdb shows the sequencer as Illumina NovaSeq 6000. In-frame beta chains were kept once TCRdb had trimmed the public reads at Q25 with fastp and called clones with MiXCR. Under each unique CDR3 protein, matching rows form one entry showing the most common genes and DNA. The table for this sample lists 150,000 to 200,000 distinct CDR3 sequences; roughly a tenth of them were counted only once. Around 35% of the sample rests with the top ten. The material was CD8+ T cells sorted from PBMCs, obtained 45 days after the yellow fever booster vaccination. These TCRs come from a man between 18 and 35 years old who received the YFV17D yellow fever vaccine.

The chain employs TRBV5-5 and TRBJ2-2; 10 nucleotides match TRBD1. V trimming: 5 bases; J trimming: 0 bases; junction bases outside the gene matches: 10. Germline V gene lookup returns CDR1 SGHKS and CDR2 YYEKEE (reference sequence). This CDR3 region has 18 residues. CDR3 nucleotides: TGTGCCAGCAGTAGGGGACAGGGGATCGGTGCGAACACCGGGGAGCTGTTTTTT. This encodes CASSRGQGIGANTGELFF.

The J gene is TRBJ2-1, the V gene TRBV6-5; no firm D call. This CDR3 spans 13 amino acids. Trimming removed 8 bases at V and 6 bases at J, with 14 bases between. Germline V gives CDR1 MNHEY, CDR2 SVGAGI. As DNA, the CDR3 is TGTGCCAGCTGTATTCGCGGATGCAATGAGCAGTTCTTC. Its translation: CASCIRGCNEQFF.

The chain combines TRBV19 with TRBJ2-2, with 12 bases fitting TRBD1. J lost 4 bases, V lost 3 bases, and 3 bases had no gene match. This CDR3 contains 16 residues. The V gene's germline CDR1 is LNHDA and CDR2 SQIVND (reference sequence). The chain's CDR3 is CASSMGQGASTGELFF. CDR3 sequence (DNA): TGTGCCAGTAGTATGGGACAGGGGGCGAGCACCGGGGAGCTGTTTTTT. The full variable domain, completed using reference TRBV19 and TRBJ2-2, is DGGITQSPKYLFRKEGQNVTLSCEQNLNHDAMYWYRQDPGQGLRLIYYSQIVNDFQKGDIAEGYSVSREKKESFPLTVTSAQKNPTAFYLCASSMGQGASTGELFFGEGSRLTVL.

There are a few counts of this clonotype. This chain joins TRBV12-3 or TRBV12-4 and TRBJ2-1; D uncertain. The CDR3 spans 13 residues. Trimming removed 3 bases at V and 5 bases at J, with 8 bases between. For the CDR3, the DNA is TGTGCCAGCAGTTTCGGCCCGAACAATGAGCAGTTCTTC. It codes for CASSFGPNNEQFF.

The genes are TRBV6-2 or TRBV6-3 and TRBJ2-5, with D tentatively TRBD1 or TRBD2 (5 bases each). V lost 6 bases and J lost 5, with 19 bases in between. Germline CDR1 and CDR2: MNHEY and SVGEGT. There are 15 residues in the CDR3. The CDR3 is CASSSRGLRDETQYF. The CDR3 DNA follows: TGTGCCAGCAGCTCGAGGGGCCTCCGAGACGAGACCCAGTACTTC.

This clonotype was counted a few times. This rearrangement joins TRBV9 to TRBJ2-4, with D maybe TRBD2 (6 bases). The germline gives CDR1 SGDLS, CDR2 YYNGEE. This CDR3 region has 16 residues. Trimming shortened V by 3 bases and J by 1 base, and 14 bases separated the two germline ends. CDR3 region: CASSGEVASAKNIQYF. In nucleotides, the CDR3 is TGTGCCAGCAGCGGGGAGGTAGCGAGCGCCAAAAACATTCAGTACTTC. Filled out from reference TRBV9 and TRBJ2-4, the complete variable domain reads DSGVTQTPKHLITATGQRVTLRCSPRSGDLSVYWYQQSLDQGLQFLIQYYNGEERAKGNILERFSAQQFPDLHSELNLSSLELGDSALYFCASSGEVASAKNIQYFGAGTRLSVL.

This clonotype has more than one count but fewer than ten. J is TRBJ1-3 and V is TRBV5-5; TRBD1 agrees at 7 bases. This CDR3 is built from 18 residues. The germline V gene encodes CDR1 SGHKS and CDR2 YYEKEE (reference sequence). Trimming at V came to 4 bases and at J to 1 base, leaving 14 bases not matched to a gene. DNA of the CDR3: TGTGCCAGCAGCCAACGACAGGGAGTTCATTATTCTGGAAACACCATATATTTT. It yields the protein CASSQRQGVHYSGNTIYF.

This chain connects TRBV19 to TRBJ2-7, with 7 bases that match TRBD1. J lost 3 bases, V lost 4 bases, and 6 bases had no gene match. CDR3 length equals 14 residues. Germline CDR1 reads LNHDA; CDR2 reads SQIVND (reference sequence). The CDR3 loop is CASSTGRGYYEQYF. The CDR3 nucleotides are TGTGCCAGTAGTACCGGCAGGGGGTACTACGAGCAGTACTTC.

This clonotype was observed a handful of times. The rearrangement joins TRBV6-2 or TRBV6-3 to TRBJ1-1; D is unclear. Looked up from germline, CDR1 is MNHEY and CDR2 is SVGEGT. Trimming took 5 bases from V and 10 from J, leaving 11 bases between them. This CDR3 comprises 11 residues. CDR3 nucleotide sequence: TGTGCCAGCAGTCCCCCCCCGCGAGCTTTCTTT. It is translated as CASSPPPRAFF.